This TCR beta chain appears in the sequencing data of a study of vaccination effects on CD4 cells after COVID-19. Background on the study: Post-vaccine sampling took place a median of 72 days after the second dose. The study, taken as a whole, reports: Healthy vaccinees' vaccine-induced clones included only 1 of 255 that recognized common cold coronaviruses.

As regards this clone: Its antigen is undetermined.

Under the ViraFEST assay, PBMC were stimulated with viral peptide pools so that antigen-specific CD4+ T cells expanded. Sequencing was performed afterwards. The authors isolated CD4+ T cells after approximately 9 days of culture. Participants got two doses of BNT162b2 or mRNA-1273 vaccine. Vaccinees lacked prior SARS-CoV-2 infection and tested negative for nucleocapsid antibodies. Wells containing 1.5 million to 2 million PBMC each were cultured with around 9.1 IU/ml IL-2 and about 9.7 ug/ml peptides. The V end was cut by 3 bases, the J end by 1 base, with 16 bases between. This CDR3 has 17 residues. Germline CDR1 MGHRA, CDR2 YSYEKL. Generated by immunoSEQ multiplex PCR, the TCRdb table keeps only in-frame clones and is missing some. The data hold over 60,000 clones, with just under 75% observed a single time.

The chain carries TRBV4-1 and TRBJ2-4; D possibly corresponds to TRBD1 (6 bases). The sample consisted of CD4+ T cells from PBMCs cultured with HCoV-229E spike peptides, taken after COVID-19 vaccination. This receptor was obtained from a human donor who received a COVID-19 vaccine. The CDR3 loop reads CASSQAQGLGAKNIQYF. The CDR3, as DNA: TGCGCCAGCAGCCAGGCCCAGGGGCTTGGGGCCAAAAACATTCAGTACTTC.